This T cell receptor beta chain was sequenced in a study of immune evolution from preneoplasia to lung adenocarcinoma. Using immunoSEQ multiplex PCR, the repertoire was profiled, and TCRdb retains in-frame clones only, with some absent. The table lists roughly 38,000 clones, under 85% of them singletons. Sequenced sample: FFPE invasive lung adenocarcinoma tissue. The TCR comes from a person between 55 and 70 years old with lung adenocarcinoma.

In DNA, the CDR3 is TGTGCCAGCTCACGCTATTCTGAGGGGGCTAGCACAGATACGCAGTATTTT. Residues: CASSRYSEGASTDTQYF. V is TRBV18 and J is TRBJ2-3, with TRBD1 matching over 7 bases. The germline gives CDR1 KGHSH, CDR2 LQKENI. Trimming cost V 4 bases and J 0 bases; bases outside gene matches: 10. The CDR3 covers 17 residues.